A selection of T cell receptor beta chains follows, all from one sample in a study of T cell responses to AZD1222 COVID-19 vaccine. Sequencing used immunoSEQ multiplex PCR; TCRdb keeps in-frame clones, though not all of them. This table holds 120,000 or so clones, about 92% found once. The sequenced sample was peripheral blood, obtained on day 0 of AZD1222 vaccination. All receptors derive from an adult in good health. CDR3s include the opening cysteine and the closing phenylalanine or tryptophan. Each record gives: D gene, V gene, CDR3 protein. The D gene is left open where the match is weak.

d_gene: TRBD2
v_gene: TRBV5-1
CDR3aa: CASSSGLAGGPSGELFF

d_gene: TRBD1
v_gene: TRBV10-1
CDR3aa: CASRARDRGTYEQYF

d_gene: -
v_gene: TRBV12-5
CDR3aa: CASGVPGTEAFF

d_gene: -
v_gene: TRBV5-1
CDR3aa: CASSLDPAMNTEAFF

d_gene: TRBD2
v_gene: TRBV2
CDR3aa: CASRDYLNTGELFF

d_gene: -
v_gene: TRBV7-9
CDR3aa: CASSLVGPRSNTEAFF

d_gene: -
v_gene: TRBV4-1
CDR3aa: CASSQQGIFYEQYF

d_gene: -
v_gene: TRBV9
CDR3aa: CASSVVAGVGYGYTF

d_gene: -
v_gene: TRBV4-1
CDR3aa: CASSQGTPSNQPQHF

d_gene: -
v_gene: TRBV5-8
CDR3aa: CASSFLRYEAFF

d_gene: TRBD1
v_gene: TRBV5-5
CDR3aa: CASSPRTGGFEKLFF

d_gene: -
v_gene: TRBV28
CDR3aa: CASYLMGNGTLHF

d_gene: TRBD1
v_gene: TRBV6-6
CDR3aa: CASSHPVGQGKGSPLHF

d_gene: -
v_gene: TRBV5-5
CDR3aa: CASSRQVSEAFF

d_gene: -
v_gene: TRBV19
CDR3aa: CASSKRSGTKNQPQHF

d_gene: -
v_gene: TRBV9
CDR3aa: CASSAGTMNTGELFF

d_gene: -
v_gene: TRBV6-5
CDR3aa: CASLDGNYNSPLHF

d_gene: -
v_gene: TRBV7-2
CDR3aa: CASSLVSGYNSPLHF

d_gene: TRBD2
v_gene: TRBV6-6
CDR3aa: CASRLIGTGGVGEQYF

d_gene: TRBD1
v_gene: TRBV18
CDR3aa: CASSLEPGQVFSVGNTIYF

d_gene: TRBD2
v_gene: TRBV3-1/TRBV3-2
CDR3aa: CASSLSGRATGELFF

d_gene: -
v_gene: TRBV11-2
CDR3aa: CASTERLEENNEQFF

d_gene: -
v_gene: TRBV7-9
CDR3aa: CASSPPGGQPQHF

d_gene: -
v_gene: TRBV6-5
CDR3aa: CASSRGGGTQYF

d_gene: TRBD2
v_gene: TRBV9
CDR3aa: CASSVDQTSGNTGELFF

d_gene: TRBD1
v_gene: TRBV6-6
CDR3aa: CASSYDRGHRDTQYF

d_gene: -
v_gene: TRBV7-9
CDR3aa: CASSFAMGRENGYTF

d_gene: -
v_gene: TRBV4-1
CDR3aa: CASSQPSRRGGELFF

d_gene: -
v_gene: TRBV25-1
CDR3aa: CASSHPLRAEAFF

d_gene: TRBD1
v_gene: TRBV5-4
CDR3aa: CASSLKPGTGLNTGELFF

d_gene: TRBD1
v_gene: TRBV6-6
CDR3aa: CASSHHDRENSPLHF

d_gene: -
v_gene: TRBV10-3
CDR3aa: CAISDPTGYEQYF

d_gene: -
v_gene: TRBV5-1
CDR3aa: CASSLTPEYYGYTF

d_gene: -
v_gene: TRBV3-1/TRBV3-2
CDR3aa: CASSQVNTGEKLFF

d_gene: -
v_gene: TRBV18
CDR3aa: CASSSQQADTQYF

d_gene: -
v_gene: TRBV9
CDR3aa: CASSAADGTVLPYEQYF

d_gene: TRBD2
v_gene: TRBV30
CDR3aa: CAWSTGLAVYNEQFF

d_gene: -
v_gene: TRBV7-3
CDR3aa: CASSSKPGVRETQYF

d_gene: -
v_gene: TRBV6-5
CDR3aa: CASSYMGGELFF

d_gene: -
v_gene: TRBV2
CDR3aa: CASSGAVLNTEAFF

d_gene: -
v_gene: TRBV2
CDR3aa: CASSELPGTYEQYF

d_gene: -
v_gene: TRBV29-1
CDR3aa: CSVIRDSGNTIYF

d_gene: -
v_gene: TRBV5-4
CDR3aa: CASSPSLTYEQYF

d_gene: -
v_gene: TRBV4-2
CDR3aa: CASSLRDADDIQYF

d_gene: -
v_gene: TRBV19
CDR3aa: CASSIRGGGPIDEQYF

d_gene: -
v_gene: TRBV7-9
CDR3aa: CASSLAQTRGLADEQFF

d_gene: TRBD1
v_gene: TRBV5-1
CDR3aa: CASSAGTANTEAFF

d_gene: TRBD2
v_gene: TRBV19
CDR3aa: CASSILAGVMYEQFF

d_gene: -
v_gene: TRBV19
CDR3aa: CASNGPGEHYGYTF

d_gene: -
v_gene: TRBV6-1
CDR3aa: CASSEGWVNTEAFF

d_gene: -
v_gene: TRBV6-1
CDR3aa: CASSETEYLLAFF

d_gene: -
v_gene: TRBV19
CDR3aa: CASTTGSTSYTF

d_gene: -
v_gene: TRBV6-5
CDR3aa: CASNRGHLNTEAFF

d_gene: -
v_gene: TRBV15
CDR3aa: CATSRDGGWGPRNF